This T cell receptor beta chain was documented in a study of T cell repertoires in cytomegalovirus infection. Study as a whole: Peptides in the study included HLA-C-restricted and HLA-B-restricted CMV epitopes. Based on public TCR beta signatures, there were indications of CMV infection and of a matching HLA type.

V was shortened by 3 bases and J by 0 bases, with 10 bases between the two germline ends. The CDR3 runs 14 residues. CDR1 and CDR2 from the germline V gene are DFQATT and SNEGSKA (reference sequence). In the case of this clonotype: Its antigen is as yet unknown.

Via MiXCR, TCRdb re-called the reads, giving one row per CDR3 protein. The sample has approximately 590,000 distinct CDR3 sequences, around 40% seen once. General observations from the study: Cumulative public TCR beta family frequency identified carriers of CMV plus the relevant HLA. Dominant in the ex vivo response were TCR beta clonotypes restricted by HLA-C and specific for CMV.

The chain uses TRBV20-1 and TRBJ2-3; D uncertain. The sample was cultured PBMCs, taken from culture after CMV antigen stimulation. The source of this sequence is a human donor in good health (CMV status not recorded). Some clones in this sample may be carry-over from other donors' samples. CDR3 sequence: CSARERSSTDTQYF. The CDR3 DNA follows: TGCAGTGCTAGGGAGAGATCTAGCACAGATACGCAGTATTTT.